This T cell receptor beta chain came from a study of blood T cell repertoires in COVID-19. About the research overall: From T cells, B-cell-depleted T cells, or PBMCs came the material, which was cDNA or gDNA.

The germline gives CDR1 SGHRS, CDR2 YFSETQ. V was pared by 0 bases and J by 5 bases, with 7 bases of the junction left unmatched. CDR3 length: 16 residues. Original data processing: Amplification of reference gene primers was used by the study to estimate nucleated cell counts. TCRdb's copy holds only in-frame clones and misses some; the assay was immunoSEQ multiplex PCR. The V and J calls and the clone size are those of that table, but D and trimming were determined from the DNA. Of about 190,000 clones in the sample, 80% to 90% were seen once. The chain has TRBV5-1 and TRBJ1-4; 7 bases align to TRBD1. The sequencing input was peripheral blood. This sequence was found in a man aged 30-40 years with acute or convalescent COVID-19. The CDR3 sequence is CASSLGVGTENEKLFF. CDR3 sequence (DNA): TGCGCCAGCAGCTTGGGCGTAGGGACAGAAAATGAAAAACTGTTTTTT.